One and the same sample provided the 15 T cell receptor beta chains below, sequenced in a study of blood T cells in healthy people across ages. The second PCR ran 7 to 11 cycles with a sample-barcoded 5' primer and J-beta primers. TCRdb independently ran MiXCR on the 5' RACE reads; one entry per CDR3 protein. The sample records about 1.8 million distinct CDR3 sequences, 49% being singletons. Sequencing input: blood. The receptors derive from a middle-aged woman in good health.

The J gene is TRBJ2-3, the V gene TRBV29-1; 14 bases fit TRBD2. After removal of 7 bases from V and 8 bases from J, the junction contained 14 bases not matched to a gene. There are 16 residues in the CDR3. Germline CDR1 and CDR2: SQVTM and ANQGSEA. Here the CDR3 reads CSGLGLAGGYTLTQYF. The CDR3 nucleotides are TGCAGCGGGCTCGGACTAGCGGGGGGTTATACGCTTACGCAGTATTTT.

Points on this clonotype: Germline is not matched at one junction end, which may reflect a read error. V usage is TRBV11-2 and J usage is TRBJ2-1, with unresolved D. The germline gives CDR1 SGHAT, CDR2 FQNNGV. The CDR3 length is 11 residues. Here the CDR3 reads CASTADNEQFF. The CDR3 region has the DNA TGTGCGAGCACCGCGGACAATGAGCAGTTCTTC.

The gene calls are TRBV7-2 and TRBJ2-1; no firm D call. Germline lookup yields CDR1 SGHTA and CDR2 FQGNSA. The CDR3 sequence is 13 residues long. V was shortened by 2 bases and J by 13 bases, with 15 bases between the two germline ends. CDR3 in amino acids: CASSLNIQETQFF. The CDR3 coding sequence is TGTGCCAGCAGCTTAAACATTCAAGAGACCCAGTTCTTC.

There are a few counts of this clonotype. The chain combines TRBV20-1 with TRBJ2-1; 10 bases fit TRBD2. Gene TRBJ2-7 matches the end of the DNA better, so the J call may be wrong. Germline lookup yields CDR1 DFQATT and CDR2 SNEGSKA (reference sequence). CDR3 size: 16 residues. CDR3 region: CSARGRTSGSYNEQYF. The CDR3 DNA reads TGCAGTGCTAGAGGCAGGACTAGCGGTTCCTACAATGAGCAGTACTTC.

The chain employs TRBV5-1 and TRBJ2-5; TRBD2 might be the D (5 bases). With 4 bases removed from V and 11 bases from J, the gap between germline ends came to 24 bases. Per the germline V gene, CDR1 is SGHRS and CDR2 is YFSETQ. The CDR3 has 15 residues. CDR3 nucleotides: TGCGCCAGCAGCCCTCCGGGGATTATGCTCAATGAGCAGTACTTC. Translation gives CASSPPGIMLNEQYF.

The rearrangement links TRBV6-6 to TRBJ1-4; TRBD1 is a possible D gene (5 bases). CDR1 MNHNY and CDR2 SVGAGI come from the germline V gene (reference sequence). V lost 6 bases and J lost 3, with 14 bases in between. The CDR3 length is 15 residues. The DNA of the CDR3 is TGTGCCAGCAGGCAAACGGGGGTCCCTAATGAAAAACTGTTTTTT. Its translation is CASRQTGVPNEKLFF.

The chain joins TRBV7-9 to TRBJ2-1; D is undetermined. Germline CDR1 SEHNR, CDR2 FQNEAQ (reference sequence). Between the trimmed V and J ends, which lost 2 bases and 7 bases, there was a span of 18 bases. This CDR3 spans 16 amino acids. CDR3 region: CASSLRSALVENEQFF. As DNA, the CDR3 is TGTGCCAGCAGCTTAAGGTCGGCCCTTGTGGAGAATGAGCAGTTCTTC.

The V gene is TRBV7-2, the J gene TRBJ2-5, with D possibly matching TRBD2 (5 bases). CDR3 size: 14 residues. Between the trimmed V and J ends, which lost 5 bases and 5 bases, there was a span of 15 bases. Germline assignment: CDR1 SGHTA and CDR2 FQGNSA. CDR3 sequence (DNA): TGTGCCAGCAGCAGTATGGGCCCGGGGGAGACCCAGTACTTC. This translates into CASSSMGPGETQYF.

In the case of this clonotype: Its ends do not fully match the called genes, so a read error is possible. This chain connects TRBV12-3 or TRBV12-4 to TRBJ2-3, with TRBD1 matching 9 bases. The CDR3 runs 16 residues. The CDR3 bases are TGTGCCAGCAGTCCTCGGACAGGGGTGAGCGCAGATGCGCAGTATTTT. Translating it yields CASSPRTGVSADAQYF.

A remark on this clonotype: At one boundary the junction diverges from the germline segment, which might be a read error. The V call is TRBV4-3, the J call TRBJ1-2; D is uncertain. This CDR3 is 13 amino acids long. CDR1 and CDR2 (germline): LGHNA, YSLEER. CDR3: CASRQDHTAGYTF. The CDR3 DNA reads TGCGCCAGCAGGCAAGATCATACAGCCGGCTACACCTTC.

This chain uses TRBV2 with TRBJ2-7; no clear D gene. The CDR3 runs to 16 residues. In germline, CDR1 is SNHLY, CDR2 FYNNEI. V gave up 6 bases and J gave up 3 bases, with 21 bases separating them. The CDR3 sequence: CASSGRWWVPFYEQYF. In DNA form, the CDR3 reads TGTGCCAGCAGCGGTCGGTGGTGGGTACCTTTCTACGAGCAGTACTTC. Complete variable domain (other parts from reference TRBV2 and TRBJ2-7): EPEVTQTPSHQVTQMGQEVILRCVPISNHLYFYWYRQILGQKVEFLVSFYNNEISEKSEIFDDQFSVERPDGSNFTLKIRSTKLEDSAMYFCASSGRWWVPFYEQYFGPGTRLTVT.

The chain recombines TRBV5-5 with TRBJ2-7, with D perhaps matching TRBD1 or TRBD2 (6 bases each). V lost 3 bases to trimming and J lost 1 base, with 11 bases between them. Germline values: CDR1 SGHKS, CDR2 YYEKEE (reference sequence). The length of the CDR3 is 14 residues. CDR3 amino acids: CASSWGADSYEQYF. The CDR3 DNA is TGTGCCAGCAGCTGGGGGGCGGATTCCTACGAGCAGTACTTC.

This clonotype was counted between two and nine times. This rearrangement joins TRBV12-3 or TRBV12-4 to TRBJ1-2, with D perhaps TRBD1 (6 bases). This CDR3 comprises 13 residues. V dropped 7 bases and J dropped 3 bases, with 12 bases sitting between them. The CDR3 here is CASTRDIDYGYTF. Written as DNA, the CDR3 is TGTGCCAGCACCAGGGACATAGACTATGGCTACACCTTC.

This chain connects TRBV20-1 to TRBJ2-3; 11 bases fit TRBD2. V dropped 3 bases and J dropped 4; count of bases not matched to a gene: 6. CDR1 is DFQATT, CDR2 SNEGSKA, per germline (reference sequence). CDR3 length: 15 amino acids. CDR3 in amino acids: CSASETSGVADTQYF. The CDR3 DNA reads TGCAGTGCTAGTGAGACTAGCGGGGTAGCAGATACGCAGTATTTT.

The chain couples TRBV4-2 to TRBJ2-6, with 14 bases matching TRBD2. The CDR3 runs 19 residues. Germline CDR1 reads LGHNA; CDR2 reads YNFKEQ. V dropped 2 bases and J dropped 2; count of bases not matched to a gene: 5. Here the CDR3 reads CASSQSGLAGGTGANVLTF. CDR3 nucleotides: TGTGCCAGCAGCCAATCAGGACTAGCGGGGGGAACTGGGGCCAACGTCCTGACTTTC.